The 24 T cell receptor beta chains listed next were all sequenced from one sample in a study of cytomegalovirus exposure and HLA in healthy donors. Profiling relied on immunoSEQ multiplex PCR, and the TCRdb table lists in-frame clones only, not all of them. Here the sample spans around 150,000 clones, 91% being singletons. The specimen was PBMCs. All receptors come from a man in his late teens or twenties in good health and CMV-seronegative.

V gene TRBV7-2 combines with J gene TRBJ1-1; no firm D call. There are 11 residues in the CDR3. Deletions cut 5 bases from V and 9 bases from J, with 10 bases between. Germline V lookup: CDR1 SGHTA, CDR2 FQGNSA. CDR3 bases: TGTGCCAGCAGCCTGACAAGCAAAGCTTTCTTT. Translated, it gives CASSLTSKAFF.

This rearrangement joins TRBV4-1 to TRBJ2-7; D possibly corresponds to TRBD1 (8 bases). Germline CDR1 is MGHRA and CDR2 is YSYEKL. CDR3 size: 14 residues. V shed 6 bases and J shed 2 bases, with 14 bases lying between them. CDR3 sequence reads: CASSHRGGAYEQYF. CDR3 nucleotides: TGCGCCAGCAGTCACAGGGGGGGGGCCTACGAGCAGTACTTC.

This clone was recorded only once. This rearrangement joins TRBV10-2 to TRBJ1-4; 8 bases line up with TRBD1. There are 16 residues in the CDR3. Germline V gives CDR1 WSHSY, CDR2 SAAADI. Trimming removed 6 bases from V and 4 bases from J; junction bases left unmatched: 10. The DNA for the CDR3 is TGCGCCAGCAGCGACCTCGTGGGACAGGATAATGAAAAACTGTTTTTT. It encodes CASSDLVGQDNEKLFF.

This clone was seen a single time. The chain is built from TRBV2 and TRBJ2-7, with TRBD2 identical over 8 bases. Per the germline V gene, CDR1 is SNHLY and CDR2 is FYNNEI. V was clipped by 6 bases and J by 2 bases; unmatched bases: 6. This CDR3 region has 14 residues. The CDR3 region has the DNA TGTGCCAGCAGAGGCGGGGGGTCCCCCTACGAGCAGTACTTC. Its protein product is CASRGGGSPYEQYF.

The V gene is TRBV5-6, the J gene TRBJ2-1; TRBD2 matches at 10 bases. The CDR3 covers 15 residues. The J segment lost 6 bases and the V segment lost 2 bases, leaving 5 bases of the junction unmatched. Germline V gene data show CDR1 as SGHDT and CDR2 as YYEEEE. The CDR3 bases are TGTGCCAGCAGCTTCGCAGCGGGGGGGCTCAATGAGCAGTTCTTC. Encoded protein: CASSFAAGGLNEQFF.

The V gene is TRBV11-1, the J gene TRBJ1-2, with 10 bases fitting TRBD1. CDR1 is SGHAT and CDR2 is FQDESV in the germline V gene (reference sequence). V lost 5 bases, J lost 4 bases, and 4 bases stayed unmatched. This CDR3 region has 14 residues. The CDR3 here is CASSPGTGAYGYTF. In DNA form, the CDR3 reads TGTGCCAGCAGCCCCGGGACAGGGGCCTATGGCTACACCTTC.

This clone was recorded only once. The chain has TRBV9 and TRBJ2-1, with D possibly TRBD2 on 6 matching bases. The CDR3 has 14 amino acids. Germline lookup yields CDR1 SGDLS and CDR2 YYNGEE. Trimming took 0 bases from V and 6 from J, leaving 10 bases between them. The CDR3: CASSVDGRSNEQFF. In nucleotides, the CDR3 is TGTGCCAGCAGCGTAGACGGGAGAAGCAATGAGCAGTTCTTC.

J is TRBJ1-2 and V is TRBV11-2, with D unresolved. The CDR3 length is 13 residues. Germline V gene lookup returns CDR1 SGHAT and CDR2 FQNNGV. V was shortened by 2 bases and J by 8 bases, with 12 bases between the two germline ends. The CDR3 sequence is CASSLPAAGGYTF. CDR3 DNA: TGTGCCAGCAGCTTACCGGCGGCGGGGGGCTACACCTTC.

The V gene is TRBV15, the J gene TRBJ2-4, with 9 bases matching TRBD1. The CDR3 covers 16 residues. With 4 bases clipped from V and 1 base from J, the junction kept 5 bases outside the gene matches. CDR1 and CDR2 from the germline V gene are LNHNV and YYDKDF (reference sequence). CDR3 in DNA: TGTGCCACCAGCATGGAACAGGGGGCTGCCAAAAACATTCAGTACTTC. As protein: CATSMEQGAAKNIQYF.

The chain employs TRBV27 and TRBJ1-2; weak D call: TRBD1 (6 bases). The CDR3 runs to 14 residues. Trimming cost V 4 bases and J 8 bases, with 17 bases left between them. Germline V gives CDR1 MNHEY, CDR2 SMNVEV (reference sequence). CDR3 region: CASSSTDSLKGYTF. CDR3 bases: TGTGCCAGCAGTTCGACGGACAGTTTAAAAGGCTACACCTTC.

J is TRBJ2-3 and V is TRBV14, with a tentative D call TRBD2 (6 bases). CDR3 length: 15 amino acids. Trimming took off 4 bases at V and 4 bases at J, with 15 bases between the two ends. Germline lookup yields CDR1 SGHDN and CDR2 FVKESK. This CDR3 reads CASSPGGAQADTQYF. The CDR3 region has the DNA TGTGCCAGCAGCCCAGGAGGGGCCCAAGCAGATACGCAGTATTTT.

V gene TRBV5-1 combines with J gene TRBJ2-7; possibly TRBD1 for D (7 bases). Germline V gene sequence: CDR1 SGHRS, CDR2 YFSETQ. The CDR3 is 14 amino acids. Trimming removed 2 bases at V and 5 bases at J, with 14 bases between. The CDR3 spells CASSFRTGGNEQYF. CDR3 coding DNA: TGCGCCAGCAGCTTTCGGACAGGCGGGAACGAGCAGTACTTC.

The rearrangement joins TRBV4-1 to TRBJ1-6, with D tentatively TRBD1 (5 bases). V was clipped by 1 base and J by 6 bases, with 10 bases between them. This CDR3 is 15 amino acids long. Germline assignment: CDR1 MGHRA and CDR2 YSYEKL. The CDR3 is CASSQGGTFNSPLHF. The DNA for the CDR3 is TGCGCCAGCAGCCAAGGGGGCACATTTAATTCACCCCTCCACTTT.

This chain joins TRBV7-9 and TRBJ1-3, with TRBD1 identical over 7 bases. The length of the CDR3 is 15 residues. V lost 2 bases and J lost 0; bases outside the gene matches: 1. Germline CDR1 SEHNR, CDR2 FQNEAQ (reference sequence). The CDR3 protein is CASSLRQGSGNTIYF. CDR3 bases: TGTGCCAGCAGCTTACGACAGGGCTCTGGAAACACCATATATTTT.

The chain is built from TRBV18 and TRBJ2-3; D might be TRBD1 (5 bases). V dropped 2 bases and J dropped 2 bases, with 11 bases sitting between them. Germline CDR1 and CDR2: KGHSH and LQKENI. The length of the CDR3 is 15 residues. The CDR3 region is CASSPSRVATDTQYF. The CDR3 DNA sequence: TGTGCCAGCTCACCATCCAGGGTCGCCACAGATACGCAGTATTTT.

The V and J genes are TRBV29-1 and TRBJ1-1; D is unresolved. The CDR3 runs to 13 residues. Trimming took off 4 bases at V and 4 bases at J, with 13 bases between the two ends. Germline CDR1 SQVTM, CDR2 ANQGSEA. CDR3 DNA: TGCAGCGTTGTGACTCAAACGGCCACTGAAGCTTTCTTT. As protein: CSVVTQTATEAFF.

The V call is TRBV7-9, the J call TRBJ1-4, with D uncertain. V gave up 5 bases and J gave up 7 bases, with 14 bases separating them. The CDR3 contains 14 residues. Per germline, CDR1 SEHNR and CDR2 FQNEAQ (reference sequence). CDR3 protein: CASSPDGYAEKLFF. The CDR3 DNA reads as TGTGCCAGCAGCCCCGACGGGTATGCTGAAAAACTGTTTTTT.

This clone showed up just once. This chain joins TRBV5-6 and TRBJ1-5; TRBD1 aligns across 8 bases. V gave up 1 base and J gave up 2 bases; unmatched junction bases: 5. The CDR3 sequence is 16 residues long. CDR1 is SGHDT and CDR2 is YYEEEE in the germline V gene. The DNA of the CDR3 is TGTGCCAGCAGCTTGACAGGGGGTAACGGCAATCAGCCCCAGCATTTT. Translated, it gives CASSLTGGNGNQPQHF.

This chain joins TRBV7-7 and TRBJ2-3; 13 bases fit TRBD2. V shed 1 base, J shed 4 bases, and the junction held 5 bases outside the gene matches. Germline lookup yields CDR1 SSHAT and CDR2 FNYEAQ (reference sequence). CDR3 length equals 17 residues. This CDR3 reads CASSLVGTSGNPDTQYF. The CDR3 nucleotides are TGTGCCAGCAGCTTAGTGGGGACTAGCGGGAATCCAGATACGCAGTATTTT.

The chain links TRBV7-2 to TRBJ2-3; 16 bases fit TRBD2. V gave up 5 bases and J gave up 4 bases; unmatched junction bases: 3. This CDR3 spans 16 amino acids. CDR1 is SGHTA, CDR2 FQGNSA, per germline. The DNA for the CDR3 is TGTGCCAGCAGCCCGGGACTAGCGGGAGGGCCAGATACGCAGTATTTT. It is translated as CASSPGLAGGPDTQYF.

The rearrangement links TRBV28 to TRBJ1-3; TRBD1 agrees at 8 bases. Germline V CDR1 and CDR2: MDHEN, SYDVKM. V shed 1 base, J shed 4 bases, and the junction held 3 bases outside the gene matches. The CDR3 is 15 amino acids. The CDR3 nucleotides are TGTGCCAGCAGTTTATCCCAGGGGGCCGGAAACACCATATATTTT. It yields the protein CASSLSQGAGNTIYF.

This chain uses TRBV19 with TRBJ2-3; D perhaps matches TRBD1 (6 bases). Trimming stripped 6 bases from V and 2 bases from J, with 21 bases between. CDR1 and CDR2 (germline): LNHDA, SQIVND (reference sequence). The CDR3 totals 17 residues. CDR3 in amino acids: CASSLNTGILHTDTQYF. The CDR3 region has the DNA TGTGCCAGTAGCCTGAATACAGGGATTCTGCACACAGATACGCAGTATTTT.

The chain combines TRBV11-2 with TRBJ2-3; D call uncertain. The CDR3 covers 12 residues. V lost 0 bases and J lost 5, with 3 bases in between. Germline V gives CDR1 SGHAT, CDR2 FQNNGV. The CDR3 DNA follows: TGTGCCAGCAGCTTAGACGGAGATACGCAGTATTTT. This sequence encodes CASSLDGDTQYF.

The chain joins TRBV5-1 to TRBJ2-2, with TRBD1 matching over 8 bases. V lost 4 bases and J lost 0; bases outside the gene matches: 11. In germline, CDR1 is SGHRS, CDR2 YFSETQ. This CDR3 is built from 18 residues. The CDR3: CASSRKDREIPNTGELFF. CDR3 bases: TGCGCCAGCAGCCGGAAGGACAGGGAGATCCCGAACACCGGGGAGCTGTTTTTT.